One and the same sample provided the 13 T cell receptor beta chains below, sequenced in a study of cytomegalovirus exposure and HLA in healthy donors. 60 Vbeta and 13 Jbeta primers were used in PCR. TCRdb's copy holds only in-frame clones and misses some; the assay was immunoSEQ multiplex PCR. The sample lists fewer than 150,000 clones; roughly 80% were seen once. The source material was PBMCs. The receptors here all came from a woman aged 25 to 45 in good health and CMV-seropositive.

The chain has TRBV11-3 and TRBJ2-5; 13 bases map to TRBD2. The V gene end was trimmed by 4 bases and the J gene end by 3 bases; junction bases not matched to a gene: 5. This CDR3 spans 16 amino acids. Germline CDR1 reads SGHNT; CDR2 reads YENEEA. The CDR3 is CASSWGLAGPEETQYF. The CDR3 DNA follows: TGTGCCAGCAGCTGGGGACTAGCGGGGCCCGAAGAGACCCAGTACTTC. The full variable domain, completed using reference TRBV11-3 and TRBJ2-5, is EAGVVQSPRYKIIEKKQPVAFWCNPISGHNTLYWYLQNLGQGPELLIRYENEEAVDDSQLPKDRFSAERLKGVDSTLKIQPAELGDSAVYLCASSWGLAGPEETQYFGPGTRLLVL.

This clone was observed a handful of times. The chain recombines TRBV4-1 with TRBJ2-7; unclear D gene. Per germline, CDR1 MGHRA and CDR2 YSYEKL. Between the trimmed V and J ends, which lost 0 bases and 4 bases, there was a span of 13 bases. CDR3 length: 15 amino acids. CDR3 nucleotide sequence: TGCGCCAGCAGCCAAGAACCCCGCGCCGTGTACGAGCAGTACTTC. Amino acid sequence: CASSQEPRAVYEQYF.

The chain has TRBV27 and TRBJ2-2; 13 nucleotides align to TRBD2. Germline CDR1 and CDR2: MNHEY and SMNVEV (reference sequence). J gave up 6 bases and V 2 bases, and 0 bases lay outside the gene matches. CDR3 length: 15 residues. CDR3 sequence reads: CASSLGLAGAGELFF. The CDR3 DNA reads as TGTGCCAGCAGTTTAGGACTAGCGGGAGCCGGGGAGCTGTTTTTT.

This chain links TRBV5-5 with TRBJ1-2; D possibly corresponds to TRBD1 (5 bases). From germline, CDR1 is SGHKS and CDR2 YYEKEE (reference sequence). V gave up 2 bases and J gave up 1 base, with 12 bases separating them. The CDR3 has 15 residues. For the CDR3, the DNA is TGTGCCAGCAGCTTCACATCGGGGGTTAACTATGGCTACACCTTC. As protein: CASSFTSGVNYGYTF.

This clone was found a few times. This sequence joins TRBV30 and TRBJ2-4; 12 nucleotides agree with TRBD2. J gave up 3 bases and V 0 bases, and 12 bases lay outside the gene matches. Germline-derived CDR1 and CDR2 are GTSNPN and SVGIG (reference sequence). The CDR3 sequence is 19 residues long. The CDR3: CAWSVRASGRAGVKNIQYF. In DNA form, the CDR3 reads TGTGCCTGGAGTGTAAGGGCTAGCGGGAGGGCCGGGGTCAAAAACATTCAGTACTTC.

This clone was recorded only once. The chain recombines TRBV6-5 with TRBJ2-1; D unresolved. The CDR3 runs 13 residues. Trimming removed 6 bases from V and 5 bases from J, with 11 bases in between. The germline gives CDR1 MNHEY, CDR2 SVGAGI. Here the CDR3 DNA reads TGTGCCAGCAGAGACACCTACAACAATGAGCAGTTCTTC. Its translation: CASRDTYNNEQFF.

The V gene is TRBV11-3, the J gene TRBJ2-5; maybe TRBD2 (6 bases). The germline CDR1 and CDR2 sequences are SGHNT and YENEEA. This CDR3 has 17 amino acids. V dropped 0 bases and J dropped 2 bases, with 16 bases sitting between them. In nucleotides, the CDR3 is TGTGCCAGCAGCTTAGATTCGGCGTCTAGCGCACAAGAGACCCAGTACTTC. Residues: CASSLDSASSAQETQYF.

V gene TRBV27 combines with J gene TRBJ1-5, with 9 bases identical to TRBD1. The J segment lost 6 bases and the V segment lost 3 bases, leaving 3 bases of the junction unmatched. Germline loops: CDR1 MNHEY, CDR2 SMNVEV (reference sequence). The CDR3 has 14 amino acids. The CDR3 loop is CASSFTGGGQPQHF. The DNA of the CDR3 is TGTGCCAGCAGTTTCACAGGGGGCGGTCAGCCCCAGCATTTT.

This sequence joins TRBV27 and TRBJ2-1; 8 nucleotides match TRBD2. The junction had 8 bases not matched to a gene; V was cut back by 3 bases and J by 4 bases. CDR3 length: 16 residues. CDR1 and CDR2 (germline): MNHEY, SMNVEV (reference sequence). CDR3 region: CASSFLSGVGYNEQFF. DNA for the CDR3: TGTGCCAGCAGTTTCCTTAGCGGGGTGGGGTACAATGAGCAGTTCTTC.

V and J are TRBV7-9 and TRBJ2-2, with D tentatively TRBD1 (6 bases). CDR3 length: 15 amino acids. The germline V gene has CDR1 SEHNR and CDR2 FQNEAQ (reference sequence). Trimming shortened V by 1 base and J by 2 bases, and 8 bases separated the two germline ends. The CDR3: CASSLGDTNTGELFF. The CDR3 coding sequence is TGTGCCAGCAGCTTAGGGGACACAAACACCGGGGAGCTGTTTTTT.

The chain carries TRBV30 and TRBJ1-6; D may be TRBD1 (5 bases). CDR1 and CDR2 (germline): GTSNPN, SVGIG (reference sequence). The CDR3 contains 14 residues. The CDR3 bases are TGTGGGGGCAGGGCAACGTACCGGCATTCACCCCTCCACTTT. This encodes CGGRATYRHSPLHF.

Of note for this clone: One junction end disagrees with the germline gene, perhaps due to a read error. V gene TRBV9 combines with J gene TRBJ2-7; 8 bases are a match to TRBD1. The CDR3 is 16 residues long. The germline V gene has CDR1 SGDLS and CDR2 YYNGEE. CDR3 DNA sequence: TGTGCCAGCAGCTCATCTAGGGGACAGGACTCCCACGAGCAGTACTTC. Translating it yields CASSSSRGQDSHEQYF.

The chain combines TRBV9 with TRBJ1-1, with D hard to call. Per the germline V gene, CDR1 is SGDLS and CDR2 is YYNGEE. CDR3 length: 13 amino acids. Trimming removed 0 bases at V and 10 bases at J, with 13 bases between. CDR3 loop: CASSVGFEGTAFF. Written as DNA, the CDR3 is TGTGCCAGCAGCGTAGGGTTTGAGGGTACAGCTTTCTTT.